The text below deals with one T cell receptor (beta chain). Time point reported: peripheral blood 6 weeks after treatment start. This specimen belongs to a study of PD-L1 blockade in urothelial cancer. Into every PCR, synthetic TCR analog templates were spiked. The repertoire was sequenced with immunoSEQ multiplex PCR; TCRdb's copy has only in-frame clones and lacks some. The table lists about 120,000 clones, approximately 90% of them singletons, with more than 3% in the top ten. The receptor was isolated from a man aged 60 to 69 with urothelial cancer. Material: PBMCs, obtained around atezolizumab (anti-PD-L1) treatment.

Here the CDR3 reads CASSEQVNTEAFF. CDR3 nucleotides: TGTGCCAGCAGTGAACAGGTAAACACTGAAGCTTTCTTT. The rearrangement uses TRBV2 and TRBJ1-1; D uncertain. V shed 2 bases and J shed 2 bases, with 6 bases lying between them. The germline V gene encodes CDR1 SNHLY and CDR2 FYNNEI. The CDR3 length is 13 residues. The full variable domain, in which reference TRBV2 and TRBJ1-1 provide the parts outside the CDR3, is EPEVTQTPSHQVTQMGQEVILRCVPISNHLYFYWYRQILGQKVEFLVSFYNNEISEKSEIFDDQFSVERPDGSNFTLKIRSTKLEDSAMYFCASSEQVNTEAFFGQGTRLTVV.